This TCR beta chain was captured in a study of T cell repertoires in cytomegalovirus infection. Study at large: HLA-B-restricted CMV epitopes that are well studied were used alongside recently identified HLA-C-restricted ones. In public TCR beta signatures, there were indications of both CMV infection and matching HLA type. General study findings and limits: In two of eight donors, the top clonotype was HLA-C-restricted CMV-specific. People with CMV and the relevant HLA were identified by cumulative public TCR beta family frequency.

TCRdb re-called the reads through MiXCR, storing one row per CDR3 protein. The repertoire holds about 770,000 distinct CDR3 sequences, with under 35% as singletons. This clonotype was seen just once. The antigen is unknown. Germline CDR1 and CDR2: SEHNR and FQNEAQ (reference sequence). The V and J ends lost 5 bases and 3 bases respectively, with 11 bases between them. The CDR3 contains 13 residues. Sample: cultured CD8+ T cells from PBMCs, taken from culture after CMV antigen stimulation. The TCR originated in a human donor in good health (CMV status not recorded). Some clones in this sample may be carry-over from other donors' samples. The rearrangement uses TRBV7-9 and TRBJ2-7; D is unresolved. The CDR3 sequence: CASSPPESYEQYV. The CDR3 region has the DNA TGTGCCAGCAGCCCCCCGGAGAGCTACGAGCAGTACGTC.